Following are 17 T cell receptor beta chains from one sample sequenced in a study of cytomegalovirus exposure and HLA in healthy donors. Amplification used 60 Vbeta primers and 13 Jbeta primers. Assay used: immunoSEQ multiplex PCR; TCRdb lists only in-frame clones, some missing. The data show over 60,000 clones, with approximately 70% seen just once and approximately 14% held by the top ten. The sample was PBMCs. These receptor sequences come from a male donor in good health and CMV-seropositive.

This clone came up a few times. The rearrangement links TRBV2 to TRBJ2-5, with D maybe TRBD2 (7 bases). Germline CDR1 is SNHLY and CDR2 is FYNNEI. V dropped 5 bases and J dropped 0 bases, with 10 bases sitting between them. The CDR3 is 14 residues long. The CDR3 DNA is TGTGCCAGCAGTAGGGGGGGGGACCAAGAGACCCAGTACTTC. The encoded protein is CASSRGGDQETQYF.

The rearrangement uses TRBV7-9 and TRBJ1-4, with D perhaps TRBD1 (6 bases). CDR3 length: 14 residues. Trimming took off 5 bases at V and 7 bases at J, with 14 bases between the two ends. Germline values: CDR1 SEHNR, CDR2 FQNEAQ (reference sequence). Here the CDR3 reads CASSLRGAIEKLFF. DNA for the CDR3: TGTGCCAGCAGCCTCAGGGGAGCGATTGAAAAACTGTTTTTT.

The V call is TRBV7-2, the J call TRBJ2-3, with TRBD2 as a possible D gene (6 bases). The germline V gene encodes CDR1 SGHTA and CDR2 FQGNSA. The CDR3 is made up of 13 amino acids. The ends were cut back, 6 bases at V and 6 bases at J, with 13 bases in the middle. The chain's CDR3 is CASSPGGADTQYF. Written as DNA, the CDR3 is TGTGCCAGCAGTCCAGGAGGGGCGGATACGCAGTATTTT.

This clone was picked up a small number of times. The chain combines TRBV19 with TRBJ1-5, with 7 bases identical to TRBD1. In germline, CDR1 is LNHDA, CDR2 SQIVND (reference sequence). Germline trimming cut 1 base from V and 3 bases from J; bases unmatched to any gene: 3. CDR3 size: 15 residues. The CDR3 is CASSIGGGSNQPQHF. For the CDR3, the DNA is TGTGCCAGTAGTATAGGAGGGGGCTCCAATCAGCCCCAGCATTTT.

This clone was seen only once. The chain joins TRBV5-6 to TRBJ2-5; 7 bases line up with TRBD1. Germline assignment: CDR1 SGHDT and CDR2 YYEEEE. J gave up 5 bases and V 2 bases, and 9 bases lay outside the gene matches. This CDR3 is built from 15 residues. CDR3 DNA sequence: TGTGCCAGCAGCTTTAGACAGGGTATAAGGGAGACCCAGTACTTC. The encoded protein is CASSFRQGIRETQYF. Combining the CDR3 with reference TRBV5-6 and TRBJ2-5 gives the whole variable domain DAGVTQSPTHLIKTRGQQVTLRCSPKSGHDTVSWYQQALGQGPQFIFQYYEEEERQRGNFPDRFSGHQFPNYSSELNVNALLLGDSALYLCASSFRQGIRETQYFGPGTRLLVL.

The CDR3, as DNA: TGTGCCAGCAGCTTAGGGTTAGCGGGCTCAACCGGGGAGCTGTTTTTT. As protein: CASSLGLAGSTGELFF. This chain joins TRBV11-3 and TRBJ2-2; the match to TRBD2 covers 7 bases. In germline, CDR1 is SGHNT, CDR2 YENEEA. CDR3 length: 16 residues. Losses at the gene ends were 1 base for V and 5 bases for J; bases not matched to a gene: 7.

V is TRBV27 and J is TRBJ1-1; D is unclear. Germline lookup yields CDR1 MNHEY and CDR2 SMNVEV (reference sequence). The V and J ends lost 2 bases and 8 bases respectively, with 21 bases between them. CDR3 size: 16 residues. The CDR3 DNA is TGTGCCAGCAGTTTACTAATTGGTAGTGGGCCGCTAGAAGCTTTCTTT. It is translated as CASSLLIGSGPLEAFF.

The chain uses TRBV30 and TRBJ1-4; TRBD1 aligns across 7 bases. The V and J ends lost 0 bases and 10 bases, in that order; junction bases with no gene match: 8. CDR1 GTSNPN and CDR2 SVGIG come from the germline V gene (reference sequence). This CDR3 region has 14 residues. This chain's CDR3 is CAWSVPTGYGKLFF. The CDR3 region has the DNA TGTGCCTGGAGTGTACCGACAGGGTATGGAAAACTGTTTTTT.

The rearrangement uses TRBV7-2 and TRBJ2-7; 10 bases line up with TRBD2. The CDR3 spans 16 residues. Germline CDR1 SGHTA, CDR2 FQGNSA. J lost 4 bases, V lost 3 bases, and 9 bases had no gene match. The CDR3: CASSFLRSSGSYEQYF. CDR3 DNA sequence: TGTGCCAGCAGCTTTCTTCGGTCTAGCGGGAGTTACGAGCAGTACTTC. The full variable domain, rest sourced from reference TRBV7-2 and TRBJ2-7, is GAGVSQSPSNKVTEKGKDVELRCDPISGHTALYWYRQSLGQGLEFLIYFQGNSAPDKSGLPSDRFSAERTGGSVSTLTIQRTQQEDSAVYLCASSFLRSSGSYEQYFGPGTRLTVT.

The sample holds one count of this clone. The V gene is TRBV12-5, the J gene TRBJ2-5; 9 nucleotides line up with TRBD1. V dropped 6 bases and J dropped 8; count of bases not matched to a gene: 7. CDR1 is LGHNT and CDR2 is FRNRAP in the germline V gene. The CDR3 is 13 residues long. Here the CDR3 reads CASGRTGDGTQYF. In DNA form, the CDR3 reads TGTGCTAGTGGACGGACAGGGGACGGAACCCAGTACTTC.

The DNA of the CDR3 is TGTGCCAGCAGCTTAAGTGGCGGTACCATGAACACTGAAGCTTTCTTT. Translation: CASSLSGGTMNTEAFF. The chain uses TRBV7-9 and TRBJ1-1, with D unclear. The CDR3 runs 16 residues. V lost 2 bases and J 0 bases, leaving 13 bases between the germline ends. Germline V gives CDR1 SEHNR, CDR2 FQNEAQ (reference sequence).

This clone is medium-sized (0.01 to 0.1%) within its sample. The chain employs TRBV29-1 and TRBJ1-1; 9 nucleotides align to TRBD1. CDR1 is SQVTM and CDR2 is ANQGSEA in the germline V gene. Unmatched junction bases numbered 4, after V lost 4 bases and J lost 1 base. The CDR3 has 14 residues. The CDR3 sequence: CSVVQGAGNTEAFF. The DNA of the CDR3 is TGCAGCGTTGTACAGGGGGCTGGGAACACTGAAGCTTTCTTT.

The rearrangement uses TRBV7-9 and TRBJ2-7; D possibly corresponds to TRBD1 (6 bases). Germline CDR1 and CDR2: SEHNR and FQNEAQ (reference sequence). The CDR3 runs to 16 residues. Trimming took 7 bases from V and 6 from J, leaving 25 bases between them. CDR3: CASTQTGAGLGGEQYF. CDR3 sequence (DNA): TGTGCCAGCACCCAGACAGGTGCAGGTCTGGGTGGCGAGCAGTACTTC.

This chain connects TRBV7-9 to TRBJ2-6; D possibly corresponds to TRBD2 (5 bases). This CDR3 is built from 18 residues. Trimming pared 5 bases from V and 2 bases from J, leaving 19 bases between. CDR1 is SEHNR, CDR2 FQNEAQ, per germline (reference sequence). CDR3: CASSAKTSGSAGANVLTF. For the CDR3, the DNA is TGTGCCAGCAGCGCCAAGACCTCGGGAAGCGCTGGGGCCAACGTCCTGACTTTC. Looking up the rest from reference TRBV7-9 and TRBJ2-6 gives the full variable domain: DTGVSQNPRHKITKRGQNVTFRCDPISEHNRLYWYRQTLGQGPEFLTYFQNEAQLEKSRLLSDRFSAERPKGSFSTLEIQRTEQGDSAMYLCASSAKTSGSAGANVLTFGAGSRLTVL.

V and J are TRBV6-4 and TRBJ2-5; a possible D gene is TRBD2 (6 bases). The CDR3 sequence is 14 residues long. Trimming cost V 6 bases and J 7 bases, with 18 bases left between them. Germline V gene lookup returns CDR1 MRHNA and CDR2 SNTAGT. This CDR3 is CASRTGTLGGTQYF. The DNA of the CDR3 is TGTGCCAGCAGAACCGGGACTCTGGGGGGGACCCAGTACTTC.

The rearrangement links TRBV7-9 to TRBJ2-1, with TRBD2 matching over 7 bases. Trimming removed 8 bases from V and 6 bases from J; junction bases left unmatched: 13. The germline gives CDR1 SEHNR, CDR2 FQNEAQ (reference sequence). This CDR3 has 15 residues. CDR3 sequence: CASFSREGHFNEQFF. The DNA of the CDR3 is TGTGCCAGCTTTTCCAGGGAGGGGCATTTCAATGAGCAGTTCTTC. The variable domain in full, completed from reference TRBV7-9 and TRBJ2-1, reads DTGVSQNPRHKITKRGQNVTFRCDPISEHNRLYWYRQTLGQGPEFLTYFQNEAQLEKSRLLSDRFSAERPKGSFSTLEIQRTEQGDSAMYLCASFSREGHFNEQFFGPGTRLTVL.

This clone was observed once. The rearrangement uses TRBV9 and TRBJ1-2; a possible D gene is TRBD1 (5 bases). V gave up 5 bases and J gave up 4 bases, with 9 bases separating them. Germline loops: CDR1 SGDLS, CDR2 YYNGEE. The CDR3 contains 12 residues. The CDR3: CASSGAAYGYTF. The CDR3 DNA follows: TGTGCCAGCAGTGGGGCAGCCTATGGCTACACCTTC.